The present entry profiles one T cell receptor beta chain with its context. The antigen is unknown. These data come from a study of cytomegalovirus exposure and HLA in healthy donors. Looking at the study overall: Sequencing of about 179 million T cells in an earlier analysis found around 110 million unique TCR beta sequences.

General observations from the study: CMV antigen specificity was confirmed in vitro for a few CMV-associated chains. Common viral pathogens seemed, in a later analysis, to connect with several of the most significant clusters. One variant, a missense change in DCLRE1C, was linked in a later analysis to TCR beta V- and J-gene trimming.

60 Vbeta and 13 Jbeta primers were used in PCR. Some clones are missing from TCRdb's copy, which holds only in-frame ones; the method was immunoSEQ multiplex PCR. The profile covers under 200,000 clones, with approximately 80% appearing a single time and around 8% taken by the ten largest. After removal of 3 bases from V and 2 bases from J, the junction contained 4 bases not matched to a gene. This CDR3 contains 16 residues. The germline V gene encodes CDR1 SGHDT and CDR2 YYEEEE. The TCR comes from a male donor in good health and CMV-seropositive. Sequencing used PBMCs. The chain carries TRBV5-6 and TRBJ2-5; 13 bases agree with TRBD2. CDR3 protein: CASSSTTSGRQETQYF. CDR3 sequence (DNA): TGTGCCAGCAGCTCCACGACTAGCGGGAGGCAAGAGACCCAGTACTTC.